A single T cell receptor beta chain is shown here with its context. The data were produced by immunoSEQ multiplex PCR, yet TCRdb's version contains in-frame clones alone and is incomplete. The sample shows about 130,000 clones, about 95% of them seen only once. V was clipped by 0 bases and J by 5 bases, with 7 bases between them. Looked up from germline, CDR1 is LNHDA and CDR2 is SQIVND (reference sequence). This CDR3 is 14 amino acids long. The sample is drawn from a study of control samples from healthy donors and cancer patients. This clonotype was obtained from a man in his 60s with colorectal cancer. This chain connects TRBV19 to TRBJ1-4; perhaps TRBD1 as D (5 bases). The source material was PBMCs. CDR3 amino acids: CASSIDRQNEKLFF. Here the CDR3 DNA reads TGTGCCAGTAGTATAGACAGACAGAATGAAAAACTGTTTTTT.